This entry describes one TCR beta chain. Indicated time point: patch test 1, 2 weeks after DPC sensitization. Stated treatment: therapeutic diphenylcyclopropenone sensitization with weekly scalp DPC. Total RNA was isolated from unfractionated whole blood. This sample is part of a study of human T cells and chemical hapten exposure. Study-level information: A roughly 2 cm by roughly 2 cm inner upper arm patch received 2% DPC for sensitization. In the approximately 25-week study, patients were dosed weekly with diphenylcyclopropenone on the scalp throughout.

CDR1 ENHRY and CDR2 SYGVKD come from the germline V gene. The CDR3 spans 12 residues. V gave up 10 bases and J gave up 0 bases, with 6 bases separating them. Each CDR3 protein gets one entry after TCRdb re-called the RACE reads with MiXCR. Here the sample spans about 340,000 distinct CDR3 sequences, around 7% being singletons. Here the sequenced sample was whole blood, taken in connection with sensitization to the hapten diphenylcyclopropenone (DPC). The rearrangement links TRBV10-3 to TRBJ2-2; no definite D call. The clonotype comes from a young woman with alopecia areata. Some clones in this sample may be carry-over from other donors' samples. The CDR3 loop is CATTANTGELFF. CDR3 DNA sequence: TGTGCCACCACAGCGAACACCGGGGAGCTGTTTTTT.